The 8 T cell receptor beta chains presented below share a single source sample, sequenced in a study of cytomegalovirus exposure and HLA in healthy donors. Amplification used 60 Vbeta primers and 13 Jbeta primers. Profiling relied on immunoSEQ multiplex PCR, and the TCRdb table lists in-frame clones only, not all of them. The specimen's table records approximately 120,000 clones. The sample consisted of PBMCs. These receptors came from a middle-aged man in good health and CMV-seronegative.

V is TRBV2 and J is TRBJ2-7; 9 bases match TRBD1. Per germline, CDR1 SNHLY and CDR2 FYNNEI. Trimming at V came to 5 bases and at J to 5 bases, leaving 7 bases not matched to a gene. The CDR3 spans 14 residues. The CDR3 nucleotides read TGTGCCAGCAGTCCGGGACAGGGTACCCACGAGCAGTACTTC. Translated: CASSPGQGTHEQYF. Looking up the rest from reference TRBV2 and TRBJ2-7 gives the full variable domain: EPEVTQTPSHQVTQMGQEVILRCVPISNHLYFYWYRQILGQKVEFLVSFYNNEISEKSEIFDDQFSVERPDGSNFTLKIRSTKLEDSAMYFCASSPGQGTHEQYFGPGTRLTVT.

The genes are TRBV30 and TRBJ2-3, with 11 bases identical to TRBD2. V trimming: 3 bases; J trimming: 0 bases; junction bases outside the gene matches: 14. Looked up from germline, CDR1 is GTSNPN and CDR2 is SVGIG (reference sequence). The CDR3 sequence is 19 residues long. CDR3 loop: CAWSDFPGLAVSSTDTQYF. The CDR3 region has the DNA TGTGCCTGGAGCGACTTTCCGGGACTAGCGGTCTCTAGCACAGATACGCAGTATTTT.

The CDR3 DNA reads as TGTGCCTGGAGTGTAGGACAGGGCTCTGGAAACACCATATATTTT. Amino acids: CAWSVGQGSGNTIYF. The V gene is TRBV30, the J gene TRBJ1-3; 8 bases match TRBD1. The CDR3 spans 15 residues. V lost 0 bases and J lost 0; bases outside the gene matches: 1. Per the germline V gene, CDR1 is GTSNPN and CDR2 is SVGIG (reference sequence).

The chain carries TRBV6-5 and TRBJ2-3, with D possibly being TRBD1 (6 bases). CDR3 length equals 13 residues. V was cut by 6 bases and J by 5 bases, with 12 bases left in between. The V gene's germline CDR1 is MNHEY and CDR2 SVGAGI. The CDR3 loop reads CASRRTTGDTQYF. The CDR3 DNA reads TGTGCCAGCAGGCGTACGACAGGAGATACGCAGTATTTT.

V usage is TRBV2 and J usage is TRBJ1-5, with D tentatively TRBD1 (5 bases). Germline lookup yields CDR1 SNHLY and CDR2 FYNNEI. Trimming left V 0 bases short and J 4 bases short, with 22 bases between. This CDR3 is 19 amino acids long. Here the CDR3 DNA reads TGTGCCAGCAGTGAAGCGCTCATTGACAGAGCTTTATCTAATCAGCCCCAGCATTTT. Its protein is CASSEALIDRALSNQPQHF.

The chain combines TRBV5-6 with TRBJ1-1; D possibly corresponds to TRBD1 (5 bases). This CDR3 comprises 15 residues. Germline assignment: CDR1 SGHDT and CDR2 YYEEEE. Trimming stripped 0 bases from V and 6 bases from J, with 15 bases between. Here the CDR3 reads CASSLALEGWAEAFF. CDR3 DNA sequence: TGTGCCAGCAGCTTGGCACTGGAGGGGTGGGCTGAAGCTTTCTTT.

The rearrangement joins TRBV28 to TRBJ1-2; no clear D. Trimming left V 7 bases short and J 1 base short, with 4 bases between. This CDR3 region has 11 residues. Germline CDR1 reads MDHEN; CDR2 reads SYDVKM. CDR3 bases: TGTGCCAGCATATTTAACTATGGCTACACCTTC. Protein: CASIFNYGYTF.

The V gene is TRBV30, the J gene TRBJ2-2; 7 bases are shared with TRBD1. J was trimmed by 7 bases and V by 3 bases; bases with no gene match: 8. The length of the CDR3 is 14 residues. Looked up from germline, CDR1 is GTSNPN and CDR2 is SVGIG (reference sequence). Written as DNA, the CDR3 is TGTGCCTGGAGCGAAAGGGGGCGCGGCGGGGAGCTGTTTTTT. Translated: CAWSERGRGGELFF. The full variable domain, completed using reference TRBV30 and TRBJ2-2, is SQTIHQWPATLVQPVGSPLSLECTVEGTSNPNLYWYRQAAGRGLQLLFYSVGIGQISSEVPQNLSASRPQDRQFILSSKKLLLSDSGFYLCAWSERGRGGELFFGEGSRLTVL.